Each of the 3 T cell receptor beta chains below was sequenced from the same sample in a study of early T cells in non-severe SARS-CoV-2 infection. Each CDR3 protein is one row after TCRdb ran MiXCR on the 5' RACE reads. The sample has 40,000 to 55,000 distinct CDR3 sequences, approximately 22% seen once. The sample in question was whole blood, obtained at baseline. These receptors were taken from an adult who was a healthcare worker with PCR-confirmed SARS-CoV-2 infection or an uninfected control (not recorded which).

This clonotype was counted between two and nine times. The V call is TRBV14, the J call TRBJ1-1; a possible D gene is TRBD1 (5 bases). CDR1 and CDR2 from the germline V gene are SGHDN and FVKESK. Trimming took off 4 bases at V and 6 bases at J, with 15 bases between the two ends. CDR3 length: 14 residues. CDR3 in DNA: TGTGCCAGCAGCCTAGAGGGCAGGGCATCTGAAGCTTTCTTT. Protein: CASSLEGRASEAFF.

V gene TRBV5-4 combines with J gene TRBJ1-4, with D tentatively TRBD1 (5 bases). Trimming removed 3 bases at V and 4 bases at J, with 16 bases between. The germline gives CDR1 SGHNT, CDR2 YYREEE (reference sequence). The CDR3 runs 16 residues. The CDR3 region has the DNA TGTGCCAGCAGCTCTGGGGGAACAGGTGGTAATGAAAAACTGTTTTTT. This codes for CASSSGGTGGNEKLFF.

The chain recombines TRBV6-4 with TRBJ1-6, with a possible D match to TRBD1 (6 bases). The CDR3 length is 14 residues. Per the germline V gene, CDR1 is MRHNA and CDR2 is SNTAGT. V lost 5 bases, J lost 6 bases, and 11 bases lay in between. The CDR3 reads CASSFRGSNSPLHF. CDR3 DNA sequence: TGTGCCAGCAGTTTCAGGGGAAGTAATTCACCCCTCCACTTT.